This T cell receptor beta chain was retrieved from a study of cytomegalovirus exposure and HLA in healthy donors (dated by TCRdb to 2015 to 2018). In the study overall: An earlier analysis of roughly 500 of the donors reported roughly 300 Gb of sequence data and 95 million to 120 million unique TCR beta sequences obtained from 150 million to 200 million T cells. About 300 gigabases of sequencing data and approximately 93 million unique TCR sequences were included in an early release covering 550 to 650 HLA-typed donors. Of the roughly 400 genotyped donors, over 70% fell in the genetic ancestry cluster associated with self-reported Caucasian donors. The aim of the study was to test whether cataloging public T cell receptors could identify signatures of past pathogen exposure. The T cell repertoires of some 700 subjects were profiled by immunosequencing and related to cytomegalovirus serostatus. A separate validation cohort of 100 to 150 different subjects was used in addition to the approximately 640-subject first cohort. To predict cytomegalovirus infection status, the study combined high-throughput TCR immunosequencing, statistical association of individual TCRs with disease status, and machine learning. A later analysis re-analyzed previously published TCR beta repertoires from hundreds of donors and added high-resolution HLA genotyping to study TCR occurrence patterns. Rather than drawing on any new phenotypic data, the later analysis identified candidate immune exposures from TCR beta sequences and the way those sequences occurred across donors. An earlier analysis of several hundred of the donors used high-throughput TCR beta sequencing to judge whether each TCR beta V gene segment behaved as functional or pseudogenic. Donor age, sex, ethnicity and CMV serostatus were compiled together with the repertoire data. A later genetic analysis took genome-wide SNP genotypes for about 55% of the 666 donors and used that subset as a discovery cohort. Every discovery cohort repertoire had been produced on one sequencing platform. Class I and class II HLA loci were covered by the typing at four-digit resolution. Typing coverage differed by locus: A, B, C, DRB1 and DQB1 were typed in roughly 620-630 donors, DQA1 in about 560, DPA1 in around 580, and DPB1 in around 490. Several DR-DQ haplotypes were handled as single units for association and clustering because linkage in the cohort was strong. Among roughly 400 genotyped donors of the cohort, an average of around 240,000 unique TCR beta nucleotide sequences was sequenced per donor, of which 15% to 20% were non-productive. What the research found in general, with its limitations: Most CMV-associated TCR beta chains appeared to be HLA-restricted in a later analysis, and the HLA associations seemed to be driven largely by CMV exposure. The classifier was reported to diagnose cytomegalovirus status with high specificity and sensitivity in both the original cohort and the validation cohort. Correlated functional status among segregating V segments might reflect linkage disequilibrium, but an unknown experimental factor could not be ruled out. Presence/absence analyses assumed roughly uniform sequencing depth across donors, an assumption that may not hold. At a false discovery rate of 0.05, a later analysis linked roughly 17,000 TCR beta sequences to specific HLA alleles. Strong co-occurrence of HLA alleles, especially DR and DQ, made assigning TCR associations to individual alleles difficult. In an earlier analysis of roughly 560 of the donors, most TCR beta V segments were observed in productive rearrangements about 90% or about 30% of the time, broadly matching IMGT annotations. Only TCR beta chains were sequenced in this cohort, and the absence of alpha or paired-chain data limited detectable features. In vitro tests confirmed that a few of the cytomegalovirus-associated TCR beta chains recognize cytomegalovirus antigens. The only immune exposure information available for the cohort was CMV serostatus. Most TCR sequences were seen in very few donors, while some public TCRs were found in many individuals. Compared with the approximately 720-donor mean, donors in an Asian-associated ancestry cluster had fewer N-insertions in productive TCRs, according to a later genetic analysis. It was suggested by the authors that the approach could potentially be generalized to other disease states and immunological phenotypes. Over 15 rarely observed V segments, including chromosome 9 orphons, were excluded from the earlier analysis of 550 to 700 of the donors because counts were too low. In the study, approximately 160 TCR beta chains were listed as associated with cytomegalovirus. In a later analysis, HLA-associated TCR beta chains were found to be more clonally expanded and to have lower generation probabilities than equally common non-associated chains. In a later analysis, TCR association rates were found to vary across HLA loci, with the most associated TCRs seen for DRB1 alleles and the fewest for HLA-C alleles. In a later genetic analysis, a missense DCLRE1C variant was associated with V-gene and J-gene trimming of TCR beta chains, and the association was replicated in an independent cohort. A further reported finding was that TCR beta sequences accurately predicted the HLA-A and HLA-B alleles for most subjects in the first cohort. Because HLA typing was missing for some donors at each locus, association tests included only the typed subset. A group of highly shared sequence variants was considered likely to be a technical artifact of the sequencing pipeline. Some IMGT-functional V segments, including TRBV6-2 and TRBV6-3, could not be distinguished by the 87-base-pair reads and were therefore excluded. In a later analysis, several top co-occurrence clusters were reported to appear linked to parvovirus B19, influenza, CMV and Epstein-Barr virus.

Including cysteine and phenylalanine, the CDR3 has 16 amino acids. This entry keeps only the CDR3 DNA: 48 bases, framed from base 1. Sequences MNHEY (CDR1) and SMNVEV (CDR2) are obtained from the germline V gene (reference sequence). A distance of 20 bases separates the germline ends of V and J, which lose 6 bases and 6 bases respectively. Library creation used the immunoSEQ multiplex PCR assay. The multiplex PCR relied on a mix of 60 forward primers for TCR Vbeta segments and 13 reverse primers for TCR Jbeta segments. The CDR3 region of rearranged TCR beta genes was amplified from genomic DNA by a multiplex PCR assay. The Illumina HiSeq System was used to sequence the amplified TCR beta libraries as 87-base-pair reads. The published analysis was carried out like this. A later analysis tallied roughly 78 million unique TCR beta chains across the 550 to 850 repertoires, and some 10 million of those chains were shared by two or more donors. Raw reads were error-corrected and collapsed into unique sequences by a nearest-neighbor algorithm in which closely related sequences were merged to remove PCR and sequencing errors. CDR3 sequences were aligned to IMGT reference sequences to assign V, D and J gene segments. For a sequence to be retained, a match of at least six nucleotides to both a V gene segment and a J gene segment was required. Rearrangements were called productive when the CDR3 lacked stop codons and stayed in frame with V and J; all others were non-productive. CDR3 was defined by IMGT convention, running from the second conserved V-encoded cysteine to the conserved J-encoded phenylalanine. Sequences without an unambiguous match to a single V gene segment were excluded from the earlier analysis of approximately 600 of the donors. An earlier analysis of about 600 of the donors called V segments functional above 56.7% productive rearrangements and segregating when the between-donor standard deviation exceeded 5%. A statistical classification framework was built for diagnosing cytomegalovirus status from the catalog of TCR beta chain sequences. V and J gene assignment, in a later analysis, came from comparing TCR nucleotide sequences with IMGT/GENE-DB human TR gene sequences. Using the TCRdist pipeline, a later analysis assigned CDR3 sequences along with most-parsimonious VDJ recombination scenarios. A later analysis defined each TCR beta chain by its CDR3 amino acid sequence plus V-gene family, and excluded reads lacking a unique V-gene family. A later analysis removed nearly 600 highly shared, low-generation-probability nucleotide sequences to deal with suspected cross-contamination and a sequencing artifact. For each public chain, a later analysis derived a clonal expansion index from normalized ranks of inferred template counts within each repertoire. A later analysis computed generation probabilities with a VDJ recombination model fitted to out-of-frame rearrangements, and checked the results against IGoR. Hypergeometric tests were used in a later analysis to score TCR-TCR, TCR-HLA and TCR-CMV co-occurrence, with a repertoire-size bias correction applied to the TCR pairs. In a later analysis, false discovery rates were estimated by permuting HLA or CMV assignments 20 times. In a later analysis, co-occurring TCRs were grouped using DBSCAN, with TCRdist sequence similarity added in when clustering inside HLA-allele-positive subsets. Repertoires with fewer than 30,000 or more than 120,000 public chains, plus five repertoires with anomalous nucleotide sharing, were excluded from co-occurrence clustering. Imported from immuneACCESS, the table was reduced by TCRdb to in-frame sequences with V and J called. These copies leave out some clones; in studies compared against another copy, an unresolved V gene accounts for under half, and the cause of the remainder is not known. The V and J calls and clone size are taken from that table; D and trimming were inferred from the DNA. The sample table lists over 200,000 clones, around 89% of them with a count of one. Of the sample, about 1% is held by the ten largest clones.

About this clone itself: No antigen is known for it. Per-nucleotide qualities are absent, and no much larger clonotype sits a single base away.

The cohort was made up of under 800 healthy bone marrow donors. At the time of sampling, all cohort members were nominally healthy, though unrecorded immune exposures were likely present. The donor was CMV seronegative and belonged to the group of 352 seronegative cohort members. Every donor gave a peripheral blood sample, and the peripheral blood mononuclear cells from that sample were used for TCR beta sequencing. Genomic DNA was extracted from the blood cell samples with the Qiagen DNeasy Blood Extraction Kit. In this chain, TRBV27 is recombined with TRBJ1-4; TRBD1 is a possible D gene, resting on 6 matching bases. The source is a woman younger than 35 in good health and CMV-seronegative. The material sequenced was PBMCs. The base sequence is TGTGCCAGCAGCCGAGGGGTCCAGGGGAGAGATGAAAAACTGTTTTTT. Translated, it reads CASSRGVQGRDEKLFF. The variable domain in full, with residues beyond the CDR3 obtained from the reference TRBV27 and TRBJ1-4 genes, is EAQVTQNPRYLITVTGKKLTVTCSQNMNHEYMSWYRQDPGLGLRQIYYSMNVEVTDKGDVPEGYKVSRKEKRNFPLILESPSPNQTSLYFCASSRGVQGRDEKLFFGSGTQLSVL.